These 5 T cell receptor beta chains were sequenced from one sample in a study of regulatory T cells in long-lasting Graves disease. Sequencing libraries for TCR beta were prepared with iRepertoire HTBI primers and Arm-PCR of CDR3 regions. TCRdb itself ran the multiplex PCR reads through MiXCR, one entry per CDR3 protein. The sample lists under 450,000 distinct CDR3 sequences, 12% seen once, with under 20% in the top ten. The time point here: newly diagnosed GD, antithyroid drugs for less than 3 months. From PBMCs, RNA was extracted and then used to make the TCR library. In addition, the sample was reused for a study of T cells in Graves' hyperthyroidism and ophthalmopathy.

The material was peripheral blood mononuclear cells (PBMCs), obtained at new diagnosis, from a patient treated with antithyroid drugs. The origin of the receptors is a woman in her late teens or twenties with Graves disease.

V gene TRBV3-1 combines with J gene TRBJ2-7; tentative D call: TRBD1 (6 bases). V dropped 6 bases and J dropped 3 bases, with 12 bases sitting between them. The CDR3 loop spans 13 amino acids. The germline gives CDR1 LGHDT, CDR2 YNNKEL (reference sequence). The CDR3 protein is CASRPGALYEQYF. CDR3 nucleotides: TGTGCCAGCAGGCCAGGGGCCCTCTACGAGCAGTACTTC.

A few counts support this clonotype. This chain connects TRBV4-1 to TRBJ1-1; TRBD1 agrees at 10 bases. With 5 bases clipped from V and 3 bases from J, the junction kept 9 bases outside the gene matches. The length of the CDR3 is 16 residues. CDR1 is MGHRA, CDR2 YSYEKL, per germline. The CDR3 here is CASSTRQGALDTEAFF. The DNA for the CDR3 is TGCGCCAGCAGCACACGACAGGGGGCTCTTGACACTGAAGCTTTCTTT.

The CDR3 loop reads CASSGTAGVETQYF. The CDR3 bases are TGCGCCAGCAGTGGGACGGCCGGGGTAGAGACCCAGTACTTC. The gene calls are TRBV10-1 and TRBJ2-5; tentatively, D is TRBD2 (5 bases). V dropped 4 bases and J dropped 4 bases, with 13 bases sitting between them. From germline, CDR1 is WNHNN and CDR2 SYGVQD (reference sequence). The CDR3 is made up of 14 amino acids.

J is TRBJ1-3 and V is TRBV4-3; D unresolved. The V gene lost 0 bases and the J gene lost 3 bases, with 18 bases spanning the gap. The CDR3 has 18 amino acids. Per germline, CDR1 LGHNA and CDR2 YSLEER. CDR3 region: CASSQEIWTRPGGNTIYF. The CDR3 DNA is TGCGCCAGCAGCCAAGAAATTTGGACTCGGCCGGGTGGAAACACCATATATTTT.

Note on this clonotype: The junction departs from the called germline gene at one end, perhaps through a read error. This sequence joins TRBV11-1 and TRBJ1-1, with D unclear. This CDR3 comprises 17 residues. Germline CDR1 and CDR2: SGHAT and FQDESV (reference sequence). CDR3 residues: CASSLGSRRGENTEAFF. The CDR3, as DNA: TGCGCCAGCAGCTTGGGAAGCAGAAGAGGCGAGAACACTGAAGCTTTCTTT.